This TCR beta chain was profiled in a study of blood T cell repertoires in COVID-19 (dated by TCRdb to the early 2020s). Regarding the study in general: The collaborator samples originated in the United States, Italy and Spain and spanned the acute and convalescent phases of COVID-19. The prospective study material was composed of cDNA or gDNA derived from T cells, B-cell-depleted T cells, or PBMCs. Subjects who had been exposed to COVID-19, were actively infected with it, or had recovered from it provided the deeply sampled blood TCRbeta repertoires that made up the dataset. A freely available public database, intended as a resource for researchers studying the immune response to SARS-CoV-2, is where the repertoires were released. The samples were drawn from two sources: the first 160 participants of the ongoing ImmuneRACE study, and about 1,300 subjects contributed by 6 global collaborators. The sample metadata nearly always contained a de-identified subject ID, COVID-19 status, age in years and sex. Where available, HLA class I and class II types were obtained from metadata supplied by the sample provider rather than from assay-based typing. What the study reported, not specific to this receptor: How much clinical and demographic metadata was included differed by source and by participant, and the metadata was provided uncurated.

The germline V end is reduced by 4 bases and the J end by 3 bases; junction bases left unmatched: 5. The CDR3 covers 16 residues, taking in both the cysteine and the phenylalanine. Only the CDR3 part of the read is kept: 48 bases, read in frame from the first base. The germline V gene yields SGHTS for CDR1 and YDEGEE for CDR2. Each collaborating institution followed its own protocols to collect whole blood in K2EDTA tubes. For TCRbeta analysis, collaborators shipped samples as frozen whole blood, isolated PBMCs, or DNA extracted from either of those sample types. Notes on this clone: The clone's antigen remains unknown. Per-base quality was not reported, and no clone a single base away is much larger than it.

TCRbeta CDR3 regions were amplified from genomic DNA using the immunoSEQ Assay, a bias-controlled multiplex PCR. As for the authors' bioinformatics: The number of nucleated cells in each sample was estimated by amplification of reference gene primers within the assay. Sequence reads were collapsed and filtered to measure the absolute abundance of every unique TCRbeta CDR3 rearrangement. For each sample, productive Simpson clonality was calculated by taking the square root of Simpson's diversity index across productive rearrangements. TCRdb provides this immuneACCESS table in a form limited to in-frame rearrangements. Some clones are lacking; in checked studies, under half of them reflect an unresolved V gene, and why the rest are absent is not known. V, J and clone size reflect that table, while D and trimming were determined from the DNA. Recorded for this sample are some 220,000 clones; around 84% of them occurred a single time. The biggest ten clones account for roughly 18% of the sample.

The TCR comes from a woman of 80 years or more with active or convalescent COVID-19. Sequenced input: peripheral blood. The sequence joins TRBV5-8 to TRBJ2-6; 9 nucleotides in the junction match TRBD1. The CDR3 protein is CASSPGQGGGANVLTF. The nucleotides read TGTGCCAGCAGCCCGGGACAGGGTGGTGGGGCCAACGTCCTGACTTTC.